The text below deals with one TCR beta chain. The source of the sample is a study of blood T cell repertoires in COVID-19. The method was immunoSEQ multiplex PCR; TCRdb's version includes in-frame clones alone and lacks a portion of them. The sample has roughly 190,000 clones, about nine tenths seen once. The V end lost 6 bases, the J end lost 0 bases, and 15 bases lay between the germline ends. There are 16 residues in the CDR3. CDR1 and CDR2 from the germline V gene are MDHEN and SYDVKM. Sequencing was carried out using peripheral blood. The gene calls are TRBV28 and TRBJ1-3, with D unclear. The clonotype originates from a woman aged 55-69 years with COVID-19, enrolled during active disease. The CDR3 nucleotides are TGTGCCAGCAGCCTTTGGACGGGATCCTCTGGAAACACCATATATTTT. This encodes CASSLWTGSSGNTIYF.